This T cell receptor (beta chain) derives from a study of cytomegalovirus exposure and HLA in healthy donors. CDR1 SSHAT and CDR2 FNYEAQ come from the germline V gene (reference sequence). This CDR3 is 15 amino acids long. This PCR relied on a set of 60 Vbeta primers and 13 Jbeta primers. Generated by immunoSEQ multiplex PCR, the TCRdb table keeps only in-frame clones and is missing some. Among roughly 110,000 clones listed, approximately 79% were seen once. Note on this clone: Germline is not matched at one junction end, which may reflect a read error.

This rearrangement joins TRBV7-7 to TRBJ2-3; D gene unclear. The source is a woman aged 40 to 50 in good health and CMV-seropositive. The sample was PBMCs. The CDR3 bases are TGTGCTAGCAGCTTAAACCCAATCGGGACAGATACGCAGTATTTT. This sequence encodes CASSLNPIGTDTQYF.